The 3 T cell receptor beta chains listed next were all sequenced from one sample in a study of identical twins. From the 5' RACE reads, TCRdb called clonotypes with MiXCR, one entry per CDR3 protein. The sample includes roughly 220,000 distinct CDR3 sequences, approximately 7.1% of them seen just once. The same data also went into a second study, on T cells expressing NK-cell markers.

Material: CD8+ T cells sorted from blood. The receptors shown here come from a woman aged 18-29 years in good health.

In its sample, this clonotype was seen many times. V gene TRBV5-6 combines with J gene TRBJ2-1; D gene unclear. The CDR3 runs 12 residues. The V end lost 3 bases, the J end lost 9 bases, and 10 bases lay between the germline ends. Per germline, CDR1 SGHDT and CDR2 YYEEEE. The CDR3 protein is CASSSQGSEQFF. In DNA form, the CDR3 reads TGTGCCAGCAGCTCGCAAGGATCTGAGCAGTTCTTC.

This chain uses TRBV20-1 with TRBJ1-1; unclear D gene. Trimming pared 5 bases from V and 4 bases from J, leaving 8 bases between. Germline V gene sequence: CDR1 DFQATT, CDR2 SNEGSKA (reference sequence). The CDR3 covers 11 residues. The CDR3 protein is CSAPKGTEAFF. CDR3 DNA: TGCAGTGCTCCTAAGGGCACTGAAGCTTTCTTT.

This clonotype was counted many times. The chain joins TRBV20-1 to TRBJ2-6; D gene uncertain. V was trimmed by 0 bases and J by 0 bases, leaving 6 bases between them. CDR3 size: 15 residues. Germline V gives CDR1 DFQATT, CDR2 SNEGSKA (reference sequence). The DNA of the CDR3 is TGCAGTGCTAGAGATGAAACCTCTGGGGCCAACGTCCTGACTTTC. Amino acid sequence: CSARDETSGANVLTF.